The 14 T cell receptor beta chains below all came from one sample that was sequenced in a study of blood T cell repertoires in COVID-19. Some clones are missing from TCRdb's copy, which holds only in-frame ones; the method was immunoSEQ multiplex PCR. The top ten clones hold under 25% of a sample with approximately 60,000 clones, approximately 86% of them seen once. The specimen was peripheral blood. These receptors all stem from a woman older than 75 with COVID-19, enrolled during active disease.

V is TRBV5-1 and J is TRBJ2-5; D unresolved. The germline V gene encodes CDR1 SGHRS and CDR2 YFSETQ. CDR3 length equals 13 residues. Trimming left V 4 bases short and J 4 bases short, with 11 bases between. The CDR3 spells CASSTTGSETQYF. The DNA of the CDR3 is TGCGCCAGCAGCACCACCGGGTCAGAGACCCAGTACTTC.

J is TRBJ2-3 and V is TRBV7-9; 7 bases align to TRBD2. The V and J ends lost 5 bases and 2 bases, in that order; junction bases with no gene match: 7. The CDR3 consists of 15 residues. The germline V gene encodes CDR1 SEHNR and CDR2 FQNEAQ (reference sequence). The CDR3, as DNA: TGTGCCAGCAGCCAGGGAGGGGCCATCACAGATACGCAGTATTTT. The encoded protein is CASSQGGAITDTQYF.

This chain links TRBV7-6 with TRBJ1-1; D perhaps matches TRBD1 (5 bases). V lost 3 bases to trimming and J lost 3 bases, with 8 bases between them. This CDR3 comprises 13 residues. Germline V lookup: CDR1 SGHVS, CDR2 FNYEAQ. CDR3 coding DNA: TGTGCCAGCAGCTTCGGGGGACACACTGAAGCTTTCTTT. This gives the protein CASSFGGHTEAFF.

This clone was observed once. The chain combines TRBV9 with TRBJ2-1; 8 nucleotides agree with TRBD2. CDR3 length: 16 residues. J gave up 10 bases and V 3 bases, and 15 bases lay outside the gene matches. Germline-derived CDR1 and CDR2 are SGDLS and YYNGEE. The CDR3 is CASSAPPTGGPREQFF. Here the CDR3 DNA reads TGTGCCAGCAGCGCCCCCCCAACGGGGGGGCCACGGGAGCAGTTCTTC.

J is TRBJ1-1 and V is TRBV7-2, with 7 bases lining up with TRBD1. Unmatched junction bases numbered 10, after V lost 3 bases and J lost 6 bases. Germline CDR1 is SGHTA and CDR2 is FQGNSA. This CDR3 is built from 15 residues. The CDR3 sequence is CASSLRTGVGAEAFF. The CDR3 region has the DNA TGTGCCAGCAGCTTGAGAACAGGGGTAGGCGCTGAAGCTTTCTTT.

This clone appeared once. This chain connects TRBV5-1 to TRBJ1-1, with D possibly matching TRBD1 (6 bases). Germline values: CDR1 SGHRS, CDR2 YFSETQ. V was clipped by 4 bases and J by 1 base, with 8 bases between them. There are 13 residues in the CDR3. CDR3 in amino acids: CASSRDTNTEAFF. The CDR3 DNA sequence: TGCGCCAGCAGCAGGGACACGAACACTGAAGCTTTCTTT.

The chain is built from TRBV7-2 and TRBJ2-3; no definite D call. V was shortened by 2 bases and J by 4 bases, with 10 bases between the two germline ends. Germline V lookup: CDR1 SGHTA, CDR2 FQGNSA. The CDR3 totals 14 residues. The DNA for the CDR3 is TGTGCCAGCAGCTTATATCGGAGTCCAGATACGCAGTATTTT. As protein: CASSLYRSPDTQYF.

This chain links TRBV25-1 with TRBJ1-1, with a tentative D call TRBD1 (5 bases). V was shortened by 4 bases and J by 6 bases, with 12 bases between the two germline ends. Germline V gene lookup returns CDR1 MGHDK and CDR2 SYGVNS. The CDR3 is 13 residues long. This CDR3 reads CASSGEGYAEAFF. Written as DNA, the CDR3 is TGTGCCAGCAGTGGGGAGGGGTACGCTGAAGCTTTCTTT.

The chain recombines TRBV29-1 with TRBJ2-4; a possible D gene is TRBD1 (6 bases). The CDR3 length is 15 residues. The germline CDR1 and CDR2 sequences are SQVTM and ANQGSEA. Trimming pared 2 bases from V and 0 bases from J, leaving 11 bases between. CDR3 sequence: CSVESRGVAKNIQYF. CDR3 nucleotides: TGCAGCGTTGAAAGCAGGGGAGTAGCCAAAAACATTCAGTACTTC. Supplemented by reference TRBV29-1 and TRBJ2-4, the full variable domain reads SAVISQKPSRDICQRGTSLTIQCQVDSQVTMMFWYRQQPGQSLTLIATANQGSEATYESGFVIDKFPISRPNLTFSTLTVSNMSPEDSSIYLCSVESRGVAKNIQYFGAGTRLSVL.

The chain combines TRBV5-6 with TRBJ2-6; 7 nucleotides line up with TRBD1. The CDR3 totals 16 residues. The germline V gene has CDR1 SGHDT and CDR2 YYEEEE. Germline trimming cut 4 bases from V and 3 bases from J; bases unmatched to any gene: 7. The DNA for the CDR3 is TGTGCCAGCAGCCTACAATCAGGGGGTGGGGCCAACGTCCTGACTTTC. It translates to CASSLQSGGGANVLTF.

V is TRBV5-4 and J is TRBJ2-4, with a possible D match to TRBD2 (7 bases). The V end lost 4 bases, the J end lost 3 bases, and 14 bases lay between the germline ends. This CDR3 contains 15 residues. The germline CDR1 and CDR2 sequences are SGHNT and YYREEE (reference sequence). CDR3 nucleotides: TGTGCCAGCAGCCGCGGGGGAGGGGGCAAAAACATTCAGTACTTC. Its protein is CASSRGGGGKNIQYF.

The chain carries TRBV9 and TRBJ2-7, with TRBD2 matching over 11 bases. The CDR3 runs 17 residues. Trimming took 3 bases from V and 2 from J; bases not matched to a gene: 10. From germline, CDR1 is SGDLS and CDR2 YYNGEE. In nucleotides, the CDR3 is TGTGCCAGCAGCGCCGATCAGGGGACTAGCGGCCCCTACGAGCAGTACTTC. It is translated as CASSADQGTSGPYEQYF.

This clone turned up a few times. V gene TRBV7-9 combines with J gene TRBJ2-5, with 11 bases aligning to TRBD2. V dropped 4 bases and J dropped 6; count of bases not matched to a gene: 10. The germline CDR1 and CDR2 sequences are SEHNR and FQNEAQ (reference sequence). CDR3 length equals 16 residues. This CDR3 is CASSYVSGGEQKTQYF. CDR3 nucleotides: TGTGCCAGCAGCTACGTTAGCGGGGGGGAGCAGAAGACCCAGTACTTC.

V is TRBV5-6 and J is TRBJ1-2, with D perhaps TRBD1 (6 bases). V dropped 4 bases and J dropped 0 bases, with 13 bases sitting between them. Looked up from germline, CDR1 is SGHDT and CDR2 is YYEEEE. This CDR3 has 15 residues. The CDR3 sequence: CASSLRTVANYGYTF. CDR3 in DNA: TGTGCCAGCAGCCTCCGGACAGTAGCTAACTATGGCTACACCTTC.